This entry lists 7 T cell receptor beta chains sequenced from one sample in a study of ipilimumab plus nivolumab after autologous stem cell transplantation. TCRdb keeps only in-frame clones here, not all; method: immunoSEQ multiplex PCR. The repertoire includes some 44,000 clones, more than 70% of them detected once, and approximately 0.88% sits in the top ten. The sample consisted of PBMCs, taken in a trial of ipilimumab plus nivolumab as post-transplant consolidation. These TCRs come from a male donor with multiple myeloma.

The sample holds a few counts of this clone. The chain uses TRBV19 and TRBJ2-7; possible D gene TRBD1, 5 bases. This CDR3 has 15 amino acids. V was pared by 4 bases and J by 1 base, with 14 bases between. Germline CDR1 and CDR2: LNHDA and SQIVND (reference sequence). The CDR3, as DNA: TGTGCCAGTAGTAGCAGGGAAAAGGGTTCCTACGAGCAGTACTTC. This translates into CASSSREKGSYEQYF. Based on the CDR3 plus reference TRBV19 and TRBJ2-7, the full variable domain is DGGITQSPKYLFRKEGQNVTLSCEQNLNHDAMYWYRQDPGQGLRLIYYSQIVNDFQKGDIAEGYSVSREKKESFPLTVTSAQKNPTAFYLCASSSREKGSYEQYFGPGTRLTVT.

The rearrangement links TRBV19 to TRBJ2-3; no firm D call. Trimming removed 3 bases from V and 3 bases from J, with 13 bases in between. The CDR3 covers 15 residues. Germline V CDR1 and CDR2: LNHDA, SQIVND (reference sequence). CDR3 DNA: TGTGCCAGTAGTATCCCCCTGGGCAGAACAGATACGCAGTATTTT. Its protein is CASSIPLGRTDTQYF. Variable domain in full (rest from reference TRBV19 and TRBJ2-3): DGGITQSPKYLFRKEGQNVTLSCEQNLNHDAMYWYRQDPGQGLRLIYYSQIVNDFQKGDIAEGYSVSREKKESFPLTVTSAQKNPTAFYLCASSIPLGRTDTQYFGPGTRLTVL.

The V gene is TRBV4-1, the J gene TRBJ1-4; a possible D gene is TRBD1 (6 bases). Germline CDR1 MGHRA, CDR2 YSYEKL. CDR3 size: 15 residues. V lost 5 bases and J lost 1, with 11 bases in between. In nucleotides, the CDR3 is TGCGCCAGCAGCTCCGAGGGGGAAACTAATGAAAAACTGTTTTTT. Residues: CASSSEGETNEKLFF.

This chain joins TRBV7-3 and TRBJ2-3; D gene unclear. The CDR3 loop spans 14 amino acids. CDR1 and CDR2 from the germline V gene are SGHTA and FQGTGA. The V gene lost 5 bases and the J gene lost 4 bases, with 13 bases spanning the gap. The CDR3 DNA sequence: TGTGCCAGCAGCCAAGCCCCCACCCCAGATACGCAGTATTTT. It encodes CASSQAPTPDTQYF.

The chain links TRBV11-2 to TRBJ1-3; D is unresolved. Per the germline V gene, CDR1 is SGHAT and CDR2 is FQNNGV. The V end was cut by 5 bases, the J end by 0 bases, with 11 bases between. The CDR3 loop spans 15 amino acids. The CDR3 DNA sequence: TGTGCCAGCAGCCAGGACGGTTACTCTGGAAACACCATATATTTT. Its protein is CASSQDGYSGNTIYF.

The V call is TRBV7-3, the J call TRBJ1-3; a weak D match, TRBD1 (6 bases). There are 13 residues in the CDR3. Germline CDR1 is SGHTA and CDR2 is FQGTGA. V was clipped by 5 bases and J by 4 bases, with 9 bases between them. The CDR3 sequence: CASSQQGGNTIYF. Here the CDR3 DNA reads TGTGCCAGCAGCCAACAGGGAGGAAACACCATATATTTT.

The chain has TRBV4-2 and TRBJ2-3, with 13 positions matching TRBD2. This CDR3 comprises 16 residues. Looked up from germline, CDR1 is LGHNA and CDR2 is YNFKEQ. V shed 4 bases and J 4 bases; nucleotides not matched to a gene: 5. The CDR3 loop reads CASSPRLAGGADTQYF. CDR3 DNA: TGTGCCAGCAGCCCCCGACTAGCGGGAGGCGCAGATACGCAGTATTTT.